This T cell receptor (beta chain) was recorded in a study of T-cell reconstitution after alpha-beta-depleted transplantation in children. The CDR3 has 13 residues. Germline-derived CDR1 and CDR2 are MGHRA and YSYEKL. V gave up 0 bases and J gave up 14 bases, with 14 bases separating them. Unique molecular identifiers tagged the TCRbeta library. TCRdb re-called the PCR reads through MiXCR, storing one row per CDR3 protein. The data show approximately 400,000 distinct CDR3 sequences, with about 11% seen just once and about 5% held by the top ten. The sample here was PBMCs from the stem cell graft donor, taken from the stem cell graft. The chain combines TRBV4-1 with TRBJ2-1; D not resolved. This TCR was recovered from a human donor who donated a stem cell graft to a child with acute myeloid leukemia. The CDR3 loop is CASSQDTVGREFF. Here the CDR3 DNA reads TGCGCCAGCAGCCAAGATACGGTGGGCCGGGAGTTCTTC.